This T cell receptor beta chain came from a study of blood T cell repertoires in COVID-19. Study context: The United States, Italy and Spain provided the acute and convalescent COVID-19 samples. The analysed material was cDNA or gDNA that came from T cells, B-cell-depleted T cells, or PBMCs.

This study enrolled people aged about 18 to 100 from 24 US geographic areas. Two consecutive negative NP/OP PCR tests, clearance, or resolved symptoms defined Cohort 3 recovery. This clone has just a few counts. The repertoire was sequenced with immunoSEQ multiplex PCR; TCRdb's copy has only in-frame clones and lacks some. There are around 150,000 clones in the sample; over 80% occur only once, and 13% lies in the top ten. This CDR3 region has 10 residues. V shed 7 bases and J shed 4 bases, with 7 bases lying between them. Germline-derived CDR1 and CDR2 are DFQATT and SNEGSKA (reference sequence). The chain combines TRBV20-1 with TRBJ1-2; weak D call: TRBD1 (5 bases). The receptor comes from a woman aged 55-70 years who had recovered from COVID-19. The sequenced sample consisted of PBMCs or T cells enriched from blood (not recorded which). The CDR3 DNA reads TGCAGTGTCGACAGCTATGGCTACACCTTC. Translated: CSVDSYGYTF.